The clone carrying this TCR beta chain was counted only a few times. In the original workflow: Nucleated cell number was recorded as an estimate derived from reference gene primer amplification. Generated by immunoSEQ multiplex PCR, the TCRdb table keeps only in-frame clones and is missing some. D and trimming were read from the DNA, whereas the V and J calls and clone size are those reported in that table. The sample carries about 58,000 clones, 75% to 90% recorded once. These data originate in a study of blood T cell repertoires in COVID-19. Background on the study: Material from acute and convalescent COVID-19 was sourced from the United States, Italy and Spain. In each case, the material was cDNA or gDNA derived from T cells, B-cell-depleted T cells, or PBMCs.

Patients at the Seattle site were enrolled during active infection and followed longitudinally. Sequences were obtained from peripheral blood. This sequence was found in a man aged 55 to 69 with COVID-19, enrolled during active disease.

CDR3 protein: CASSTEERASGSYEQFF. DNA for the CDR3: TGTGCCAGCAGCACCGAAGAACGGGCTAGCGGGAGCTATGAGCAGTTCTTC. The gene calls are TRBV7-9 and TRBJ2-1, with TRBD2 matching over 10 bases. The CDR3 loop spans 17 amino acids. The J segment lost 8 bases and the V segment lost 5 bases, leaving 15 bases of the junction unmatched. Germline V gives CDR1 SEHNR, CDR2 FQNEAQ (reference sequence).